The 7 T cell receptor beta chains presented below share a single source sample, sequenced in a study of T cell repertoires in cytomegalovirus infection. Which antigens these TCRs recognize remains unknown. Via MiXCR, TCRdb re-called the reads, giving one row per CDR3 protein. The table shows approximately 1,000,000 distinct CDR3 sequences, with about a third occurring only once. The sequences come from cultured CD8+ T cells from PBMCs, collected from culture after CMV antigen stimulation. The receptors come from a human donor in good health (CMV status not recorded). Some clones in this sample may be carry-over from other donors' samples.

This clonotype was counted at least ten times. This sequence joins TRBV12-3 or TRBV12-4 and TRBJ1-2, with D tentatively TRBD1 (5 bases). Trimming left V 1 base short and J 7 bases short, with 10 bases between. CDR3 length: 13 amino acids. The CDR3 protein is CASSLGGVRGYTF. CDR3 nucleotides: TGTGCCAGCAGTTTAGGAGGGGTACGTGGCTACACCTTC.

Notes on this clonotype: One junction end does not reproduce the germline sequence, and a read error may be involved. The chain uses TRBV7-7 and TRBJ2-3; D not certain. The CDR3 consists of 14 residues. Germline lookup yields CDR1 SSHAT and CDR2 FNYEAQ (reference sequence). This CDR3 reads CASSLVPETDTQYF. CDR3 DNA sequence: TGTGCTAGCAGCTTAGTTCCGGAGACGGATACGCAGTATTTT.

This clonotype came up a few times. This chain connects TRBV6-6 to TRBJ1-2; 10 nucleotides align to TRBD1. Germline V lookup: CDR1 MNHNY, CDR2 SVGAGI (reference sequence). The CDR3 covers 15 residues. J lost 8 bases, V lost 1 base, and 7 bases had no gene match. The CDR3 sequence is CASSYYDRGPGGYTF. Here the CDR3 DNA reads TGTGCCAGCAGTTACTACGACAGGGGGCCTGGAGGCTACACCTTC.

On this clonotype itself: No conserved phenylalanine or tryptophan is present at the end of the CDR3, so a read error is the likely explanation. This chain uses TRBV24-1 with TRBJ2-2; the D gene could be TRBD1 or TRBD2 (5 bases each). Germline V gene sequence: CDR1 KGHDR, CDR2 SFDVKD. Between the trimmed V and J ends, which lost 0 bases and 3 bases, there was a span of 13 bases. This CDR3 contains 17 residues. CDR3 region: CATSDLHGARDTGELFS. The CDR3 DNA follows: TGTGCCACCAGTGATTTGCACGGGGCGCGGGACACCGGGGAGCTGTTTTCT.

The chain combines TRBV7-9 with TRBJ1-1; D call uncertain. Trimming took off 0 bases at V and 11 bases at J, with 16 bases between the two ends. The CDR3 runs 14 residues. Germline assignment: CDR1 SEHNR and CDR2 FQNEAQ (reference sequence). The CDR3 DNA is TGTGCCAGCAGCTTAGCGACCAGGTCCATCGGGGCTTTCTTT. Translating it yields CASSLATRSIGAFF.

The gene calls are TRBV10-3 and TRBJ2-5; 8 bases line up with TRBD1. The junction had 8 bases not matched to a gene; V was cut back by 1 base and J by 4 bases. This CDR3 has 16 amino acids. Germline values: CDR1 ENHRY, CDR2 SYGVKD. The CDR3 nucleotides are TGTGCCATCAGTGAGTTTAGGACAGGGTTAGGAGAGACCCAGTACTTC. It is translated as CAISEFRTGLGETQYF.

This clonotype was counted only a few times. V is TRBV7-9 and J is TRBJ2-1, with D hard to call. Trimming cost V 5 bases and J 12 bases, with 14 bases left between them. This CDR3 is built from 12 residues. Germline V CDR1 and CDR2: SEHNR, FQNEAQ (reference sequence). DNA for the CDR3: TGTGCCAGCAGCCCACTTACAATGGGGCAGTTCTTC. This codes for CASSPLTMGQFF.